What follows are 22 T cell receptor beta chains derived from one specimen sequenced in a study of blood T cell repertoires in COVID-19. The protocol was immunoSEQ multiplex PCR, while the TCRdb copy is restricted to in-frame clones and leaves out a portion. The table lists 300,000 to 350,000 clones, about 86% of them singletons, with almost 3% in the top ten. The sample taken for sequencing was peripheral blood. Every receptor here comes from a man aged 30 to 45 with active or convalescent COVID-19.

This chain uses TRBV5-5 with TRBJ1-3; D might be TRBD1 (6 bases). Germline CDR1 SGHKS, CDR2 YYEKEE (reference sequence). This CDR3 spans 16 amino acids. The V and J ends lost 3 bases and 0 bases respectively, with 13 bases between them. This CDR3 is CASSYNRVDSGNTIYF. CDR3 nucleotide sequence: TGTGCCAGCAGCTACAACAGGGTCGACTCTGGAAACACCATATATTTT.

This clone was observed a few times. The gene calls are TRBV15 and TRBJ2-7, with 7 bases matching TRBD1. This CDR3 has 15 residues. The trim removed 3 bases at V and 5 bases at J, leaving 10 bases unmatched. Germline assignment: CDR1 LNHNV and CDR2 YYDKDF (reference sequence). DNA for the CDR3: TGTGCCACCAGCAGCGGAGTGACAGGGTTAAACGAGCAGTACTTC. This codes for CATSSGVTGLNEQYF.

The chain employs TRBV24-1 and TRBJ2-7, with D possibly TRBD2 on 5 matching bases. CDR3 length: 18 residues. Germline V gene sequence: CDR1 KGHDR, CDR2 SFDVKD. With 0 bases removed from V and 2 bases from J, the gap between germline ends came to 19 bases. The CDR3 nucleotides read TGTGCCACCAGTGATTTGTGGAGGATGCGGGCACCCCCCTACGAGCAGTACTTC. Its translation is CATSDLWRMRAPPYEQYF.

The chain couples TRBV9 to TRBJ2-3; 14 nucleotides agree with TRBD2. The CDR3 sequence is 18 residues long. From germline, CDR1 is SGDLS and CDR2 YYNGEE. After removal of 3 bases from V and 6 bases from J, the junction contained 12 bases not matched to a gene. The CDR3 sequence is CASSEGLGTSGSGDTQYF. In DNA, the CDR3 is TGTGCCAGCAGCGAGGGCCTCGGGACTAGCGGGAGTGGGGATACGCAGTATTTT.

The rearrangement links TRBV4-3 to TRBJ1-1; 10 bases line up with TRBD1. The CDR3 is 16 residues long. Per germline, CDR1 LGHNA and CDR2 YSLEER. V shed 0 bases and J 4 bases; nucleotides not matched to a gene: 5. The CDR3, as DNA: TGCGCCAGCAGCCAAGAGATGGGACAGGGGAGCACTGAAGCTTTCTTT. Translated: CASSQEMGQGSTEAFF.

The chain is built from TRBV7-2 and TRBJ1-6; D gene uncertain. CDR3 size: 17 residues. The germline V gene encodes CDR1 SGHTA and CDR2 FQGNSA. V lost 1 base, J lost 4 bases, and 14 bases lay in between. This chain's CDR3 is CASSLGHAGRYNSPLHF. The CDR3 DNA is TGTGCCAGCAGCTTAGGCCATGCGGGGAGGTATAATTCACCCCTCCACTTT.

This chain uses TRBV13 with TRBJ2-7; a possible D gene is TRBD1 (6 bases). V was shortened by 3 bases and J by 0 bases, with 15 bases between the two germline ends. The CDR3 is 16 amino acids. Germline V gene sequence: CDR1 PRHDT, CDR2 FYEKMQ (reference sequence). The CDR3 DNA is TGTGCCAGCAGCTTTTTTGGGGGCCCGAGCTCCTACGAGCAGTACTTC. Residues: CASSFFGGPSSYEQYF.

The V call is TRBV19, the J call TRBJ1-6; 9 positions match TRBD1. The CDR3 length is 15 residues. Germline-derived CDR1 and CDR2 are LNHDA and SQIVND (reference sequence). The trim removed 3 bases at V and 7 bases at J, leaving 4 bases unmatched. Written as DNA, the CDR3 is TGTGCCAGTAGTATTAGGGACAGGGTGAATTCACCCCTCCACTTT. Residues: CASSIRDRVNSPLHF.

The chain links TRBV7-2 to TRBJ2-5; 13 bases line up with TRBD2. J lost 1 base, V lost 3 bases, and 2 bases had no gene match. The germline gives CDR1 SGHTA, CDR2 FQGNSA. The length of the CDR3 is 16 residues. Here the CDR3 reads CASSLGLAGPQETQYF. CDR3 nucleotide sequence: TGTGCCAGCAGCTTGGGACTAGCGGGGCCCCAAGAGACCCAGTACTTC.

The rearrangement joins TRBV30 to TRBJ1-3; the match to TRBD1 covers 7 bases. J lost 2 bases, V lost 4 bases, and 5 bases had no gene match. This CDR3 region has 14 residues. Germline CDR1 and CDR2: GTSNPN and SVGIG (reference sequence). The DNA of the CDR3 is TGTGCCTGGAAGGGCAGGGGGACTGGAAACACCATATATTTT. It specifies CAWKGRGTGNTIYF.

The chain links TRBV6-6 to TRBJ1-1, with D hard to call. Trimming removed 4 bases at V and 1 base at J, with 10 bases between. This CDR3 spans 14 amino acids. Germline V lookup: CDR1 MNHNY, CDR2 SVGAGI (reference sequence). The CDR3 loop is CASSSFDKNTEAFF. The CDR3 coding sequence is TGTGCCAGCAGTTCCTTCGACAAGAACACTGAAGCTTTCTTT.

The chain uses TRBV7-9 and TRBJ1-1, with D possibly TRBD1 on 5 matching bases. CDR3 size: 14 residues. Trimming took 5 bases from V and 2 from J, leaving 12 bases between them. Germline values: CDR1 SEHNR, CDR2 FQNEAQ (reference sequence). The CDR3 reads CASSPDTHNTEAFF. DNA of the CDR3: TGTGCCAGCAGCCCGGACACCCATAACACTGAAGCTTTCTTT. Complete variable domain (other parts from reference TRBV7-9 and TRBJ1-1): DTGVSQNPRHKITKRGQNVTFRCDPISEHNRLYWYRQTLGQGPEFLTYFQNEAQLEKSRLLSDRFSAERPKGSFSTLEIQRTEQGDSAMYLCASSPDTHNTEAFFGQGTRLTVV.

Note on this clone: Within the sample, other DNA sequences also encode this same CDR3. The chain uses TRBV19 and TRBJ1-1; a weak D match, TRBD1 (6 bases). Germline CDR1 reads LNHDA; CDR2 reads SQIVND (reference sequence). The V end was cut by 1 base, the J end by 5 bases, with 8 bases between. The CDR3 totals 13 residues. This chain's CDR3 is CASSIGRGTEAFF. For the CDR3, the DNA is TGTGCCAGTAGTATAGGAAGGGGGACTGAAGCTTTCTTT.

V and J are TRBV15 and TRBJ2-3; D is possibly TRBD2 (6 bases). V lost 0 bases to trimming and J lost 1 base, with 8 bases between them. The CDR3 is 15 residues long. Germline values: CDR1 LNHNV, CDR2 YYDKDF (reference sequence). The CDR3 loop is CATSREGGRTDTQYF. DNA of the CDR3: TGTGCCACCAGCAGAGAGGGGGGTCGCACAGATACGCAGTATTTT.

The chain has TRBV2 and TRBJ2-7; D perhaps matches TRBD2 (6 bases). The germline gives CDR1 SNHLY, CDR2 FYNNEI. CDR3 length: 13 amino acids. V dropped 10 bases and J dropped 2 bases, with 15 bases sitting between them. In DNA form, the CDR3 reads TGTGCCACTCGGCGGGACGGGCCCTACGAGCAGTACTTC. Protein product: CATRRDGPYEQYF.

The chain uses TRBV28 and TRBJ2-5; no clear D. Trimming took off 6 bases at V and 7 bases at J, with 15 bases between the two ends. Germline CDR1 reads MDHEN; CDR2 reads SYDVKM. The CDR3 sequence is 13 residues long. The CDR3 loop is CASSRGTTMTQYF. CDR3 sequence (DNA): TGTGCCAGCAGCCGTGGTACTACGATGACCCAGTACTTC.

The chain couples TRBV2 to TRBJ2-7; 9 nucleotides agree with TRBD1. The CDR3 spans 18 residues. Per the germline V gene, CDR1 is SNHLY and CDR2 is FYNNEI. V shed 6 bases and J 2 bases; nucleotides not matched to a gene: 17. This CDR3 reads CASSQPGGTGQGTYEQYF. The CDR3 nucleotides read TGTGCCAGCAGCCAACCTGGGGGGACAGGGCAGGGGACCTACGAGCAGTACTTC.

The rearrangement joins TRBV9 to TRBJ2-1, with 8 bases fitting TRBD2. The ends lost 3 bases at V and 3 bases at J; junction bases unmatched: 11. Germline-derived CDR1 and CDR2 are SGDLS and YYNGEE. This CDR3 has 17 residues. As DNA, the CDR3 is TGTGCCAGCAGCGATACTCTGGGGCGGGAGGACTACAATGAGCAGTTCTTC. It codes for CASSDTLGREDYNEQFF.

The CDR3: CASRLAGGSYEQYF. Here the CDR3 DNA reads TGTGCCAGCAGACTAGCGGGAGGGTCCTACGAGCAGTACTTC. The V and J genes are TRBV28 and TRBJ2-7; 13 nucleotides line up with TRBD2. From germline, CDR1 is MDHEN and CDR2 SYDVKM. The CDR3 is 14 amino acids. After removal of 6 bases from V and 1 base from J, the junction contained 0 bases not matched to a gene. The variable domain in full, with the rest retrieved from reference TRBV28 and TRBJ2-7, is DVKVTQSSRYLVKRTGEKVFLECVQDMDHENMFWYRQDPGLGLRLIYFSYDVKMKEKGDIPEGYSVSREKKERFSLILESASTNQTSMYLCASRLAGGSYEQYFGPGTRLTVT.

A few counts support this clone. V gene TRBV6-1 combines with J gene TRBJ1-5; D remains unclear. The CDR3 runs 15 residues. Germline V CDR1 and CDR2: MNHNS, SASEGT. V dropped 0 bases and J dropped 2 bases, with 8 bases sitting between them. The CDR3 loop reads CASSEALGGNQPQHF. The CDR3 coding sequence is TGTGCCAGCAGTGAAGCCCTAGGCGGCAATCAGCCCCAGCATTTT.

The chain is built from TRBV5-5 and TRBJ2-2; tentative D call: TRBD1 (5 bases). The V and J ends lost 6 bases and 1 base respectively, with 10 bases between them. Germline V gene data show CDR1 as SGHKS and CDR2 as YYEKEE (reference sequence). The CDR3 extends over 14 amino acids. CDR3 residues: CASKGWENTGELFF. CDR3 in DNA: TGTGCCAGCAAGGGGTGGGAGAACACCGGGGAGCTGTTTTTT. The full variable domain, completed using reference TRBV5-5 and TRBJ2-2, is DAGVTQSPTHLIKTRGQQVTLRCSPISGHKSVSWYQQVLGQGPQFIFQYYEKEERGRGNFPDRFSARQFPNYSSELNVNALLLGDSALYLCASKGWENTGELFFGEGSRLTVL.

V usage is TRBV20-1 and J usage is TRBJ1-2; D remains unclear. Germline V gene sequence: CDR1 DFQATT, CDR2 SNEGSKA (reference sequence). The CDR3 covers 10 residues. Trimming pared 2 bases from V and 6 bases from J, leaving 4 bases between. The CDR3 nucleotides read TGCAGTGCTAGACAGGATGGCTACACCTTC. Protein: CSARQDGYTF.